The 2 T cell receptor beta chains below were found in one sample sequenced in a study of blood T cell repertoires in COVID-19. The method was immunoSEQ multiplex PCR; TCRdb's version includes in-frame clones alone and lacks a portion of them. The data show around 200,000 clones, roughly nine tenths seen once. Sequenced sample: peripheral blood. The receptors come from a woman aged 45-65 years with acute or convalescent COVID-19.

This clone was seen once. This chain links TRBV29-1 with TRBJ2-1; 8 bases are a match to TRBD2. V shed 5 bases and J 4 bases; nucleotides not matched to a gene: 4. Germline CDR1 reads SQVTM; CDR2 reads ANQGSEA. The CDR3 extends over 13 amino acids. Here the CDR3 reads CSVSSGSYNEQFF. The CDR3, as DNA: TGCAGCGTTTCGAGCGGGAGTTACAATGAGCAGTTCTTC.

V usage is TRBV14 and J usage is TRBJ2-1; 7 bases are a match to TRBD2. The CDR3 consists of 16 residues. Germline CDR1 is SGHDN and CDR2 is FVKESK. V lost 1 base, J lost 8 bases, and 11 bases stayed unmatched. CDR3 region: CASSQALVGRMDEQFF. The CDR3 coding sequence is TGTGCCAGCAGCCAAGCGCTAGTCGGGAGGATGGATGAGCAGTTCTTC.